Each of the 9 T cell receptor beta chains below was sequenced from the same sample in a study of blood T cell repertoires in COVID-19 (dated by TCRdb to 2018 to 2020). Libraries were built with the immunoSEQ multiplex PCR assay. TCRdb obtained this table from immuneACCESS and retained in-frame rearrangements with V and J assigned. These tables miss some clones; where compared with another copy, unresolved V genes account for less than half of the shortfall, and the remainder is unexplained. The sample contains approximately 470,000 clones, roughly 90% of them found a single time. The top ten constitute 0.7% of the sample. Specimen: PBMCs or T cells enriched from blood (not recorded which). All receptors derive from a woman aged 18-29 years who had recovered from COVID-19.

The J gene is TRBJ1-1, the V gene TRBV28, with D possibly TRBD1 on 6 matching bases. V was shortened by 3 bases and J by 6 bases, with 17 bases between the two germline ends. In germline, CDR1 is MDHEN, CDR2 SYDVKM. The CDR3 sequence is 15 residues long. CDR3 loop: CASSFFGNRDAEAFF. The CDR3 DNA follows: TGTGCCAGCAGTTTTTTTGGGAACAGGGACGCTGAAGCTTTCTTT.

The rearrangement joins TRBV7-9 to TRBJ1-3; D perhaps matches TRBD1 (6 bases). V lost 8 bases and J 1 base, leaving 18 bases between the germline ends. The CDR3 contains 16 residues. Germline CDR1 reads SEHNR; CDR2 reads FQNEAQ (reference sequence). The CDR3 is CASRVEQGSSGNTIYF. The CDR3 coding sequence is TGTGCCAGCCGAGTGGAACAGGGCAGTTCTGGAAACACCATATATTTT. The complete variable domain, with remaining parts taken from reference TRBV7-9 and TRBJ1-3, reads DTGVSQNPRHKITKRGQNVTFRCDPISEHNRLYWYRQTLGQGPEFLTYFQNEAQLEKSRLLSDRFSAERPKGSFSTLEIQRTEQGDSAMYLCASRVEQGSSGNTIYFGEGSWLTVV.

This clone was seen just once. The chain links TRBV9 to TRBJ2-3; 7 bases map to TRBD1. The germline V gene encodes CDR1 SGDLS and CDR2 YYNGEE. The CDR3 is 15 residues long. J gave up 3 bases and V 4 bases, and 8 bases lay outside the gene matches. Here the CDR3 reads CASSRQGLGTDTQYF. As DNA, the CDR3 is TGTGCCAGCAGCCGACAGGGCTTGGGTACAGATACGCAGTATTTT.

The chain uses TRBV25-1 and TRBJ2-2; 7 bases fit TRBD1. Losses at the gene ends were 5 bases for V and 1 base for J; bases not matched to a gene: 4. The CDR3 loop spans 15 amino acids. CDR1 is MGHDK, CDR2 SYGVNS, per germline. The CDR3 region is CASSHAGGNTGELFF. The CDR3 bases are TGTGCCAGCAGTCACGCAGGGGGGAACACCGGGGAGCTGTTTTTT. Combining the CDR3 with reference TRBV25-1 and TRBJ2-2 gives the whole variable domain EADIYQTPRYLVIGTGKKITLECSQTMGHDKMYWYQQDPGMELHLIHYSYGVNSTEKGDLSSESTVSRIRTEHFPLTLESARPSHTSQYLCASSHAGGNTGELFFGEGSRLTVL.

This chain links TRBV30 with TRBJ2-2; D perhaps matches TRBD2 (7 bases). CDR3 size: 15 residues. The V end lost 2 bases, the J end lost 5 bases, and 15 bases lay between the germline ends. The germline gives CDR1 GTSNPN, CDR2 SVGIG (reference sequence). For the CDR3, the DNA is TGTGCCTGGAGTTCCCGGGGGGCGGGGACCGGGGAGCTGTTTTTT. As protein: CAWSSRGAGTGELFF.

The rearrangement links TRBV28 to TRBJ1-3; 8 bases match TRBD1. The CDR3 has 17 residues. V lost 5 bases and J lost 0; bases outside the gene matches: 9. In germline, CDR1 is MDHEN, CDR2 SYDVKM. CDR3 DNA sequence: TGTGCCAGCAGTCTACCCGGACAGGGACGCTCTGGAAACACCATATATTTT. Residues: CASSLPGQGRSGNTIYF.

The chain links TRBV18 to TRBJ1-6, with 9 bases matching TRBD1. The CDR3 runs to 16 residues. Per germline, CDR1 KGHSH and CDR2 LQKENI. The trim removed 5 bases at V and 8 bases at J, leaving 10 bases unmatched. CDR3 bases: TGTGCCAGCTCATTCAGTACAGGGGGCGAGGATTCACCCCTCCACTTT. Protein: CASSFSTGGEDSPLHF.

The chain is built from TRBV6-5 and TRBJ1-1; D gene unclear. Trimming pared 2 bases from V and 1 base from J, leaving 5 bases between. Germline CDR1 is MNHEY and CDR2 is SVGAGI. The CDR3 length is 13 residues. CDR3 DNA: TGTGCCAGCAGTTACAACAGGAACACTGAAGCTTTCTTT. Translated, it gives CASSYNRNTEAFF.

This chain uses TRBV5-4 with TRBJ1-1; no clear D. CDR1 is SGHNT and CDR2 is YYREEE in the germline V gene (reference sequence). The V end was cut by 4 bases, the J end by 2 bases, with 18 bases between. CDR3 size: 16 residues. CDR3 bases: TGTGCCAGCAGCCCGGCTTACATTAGCGGCAACACTGAAGCTTTCTTT. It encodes CASSPAYISGNTEAFF.